The sample holds many counts of the clone carrying this T cell receptor (beta chain). What it recognizes is unknown. V lost 0 bases and J lost 5, with 7 bases in between. CDR3 size: 12 residues. CDR1 is DFQATT and CDR2 is SNEGSKA in the germline V gene (reference sequence). This record comes from a study of blood T cells in healthy people across ages. For the study at large: Capture by template switching was about one barcoded beta molecule per two T cells.

Points from the study as a whole: Unsorted PBMC material precluded a definitive naive versus antigen-experienced comparison. Diversity estimated from one million T cells was considered an underestimate.

Sample-barcoded 5' priming and a J-beta primer mix drove a second PCR of about 6 to 12 cycles. A 12-random-nucleotide template-switch adaptor tagged each cDNA molecule. TCRdb reprocessed the 5' RACE reads with MiXCR, giving one entry per CDR3 protein. The sample has 1.6 million or so distinct CDR3 sequences; 30% to 35% are singletons. The chain carries TRBV20-1 and TRBJ1-2, with D possibly being TRBD1 (5 bases). This TCR was recovered from a woman in her twenties or thirties in good health. Sequencing used blood. CDR3 nucleotide sequence: TGCAGTGCTAGAGAGGGGGGTTATGGCTACACCTTC. As protein: CSAREGGYGYTF.